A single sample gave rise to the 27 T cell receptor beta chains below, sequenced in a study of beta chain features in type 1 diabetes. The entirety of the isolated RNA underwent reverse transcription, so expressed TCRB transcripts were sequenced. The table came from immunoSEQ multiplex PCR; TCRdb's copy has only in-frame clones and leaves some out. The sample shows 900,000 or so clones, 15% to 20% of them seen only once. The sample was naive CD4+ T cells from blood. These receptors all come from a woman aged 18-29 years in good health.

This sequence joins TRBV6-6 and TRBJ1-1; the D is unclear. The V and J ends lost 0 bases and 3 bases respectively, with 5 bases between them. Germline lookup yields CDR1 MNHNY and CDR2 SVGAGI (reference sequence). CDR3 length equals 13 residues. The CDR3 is CASSYSKDTEAFF. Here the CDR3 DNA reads TGTGCCAGCAGTTACTCGAAGGACACTGAAGCTTTCTTT.

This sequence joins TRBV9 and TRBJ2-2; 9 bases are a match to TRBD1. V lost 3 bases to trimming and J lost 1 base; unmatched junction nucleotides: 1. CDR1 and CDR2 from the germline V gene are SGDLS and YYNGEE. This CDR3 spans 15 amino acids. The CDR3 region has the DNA TGTGCCAGCAGCGACAGGGGGCGGAACACCGGGGAGCTGTTTTTT. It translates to CASSDRGRNTGELFF.

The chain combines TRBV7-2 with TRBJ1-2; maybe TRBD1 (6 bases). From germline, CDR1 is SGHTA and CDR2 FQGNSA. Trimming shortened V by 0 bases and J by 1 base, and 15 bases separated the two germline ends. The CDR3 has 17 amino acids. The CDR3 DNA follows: TGTGCCAGCAGCTTAGCACATGACAGGCCTTTTAACTATGGCTACACCTTC. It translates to CASSLAHDRPFNYGYTF.

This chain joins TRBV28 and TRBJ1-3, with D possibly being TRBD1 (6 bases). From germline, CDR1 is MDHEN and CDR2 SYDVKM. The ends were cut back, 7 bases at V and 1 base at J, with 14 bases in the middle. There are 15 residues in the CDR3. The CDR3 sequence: CASNDAGDSGNTIYF. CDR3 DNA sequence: TGTGCCAGCAACGATGCAGGGGATTCTGGAAACACCATATATTTT.

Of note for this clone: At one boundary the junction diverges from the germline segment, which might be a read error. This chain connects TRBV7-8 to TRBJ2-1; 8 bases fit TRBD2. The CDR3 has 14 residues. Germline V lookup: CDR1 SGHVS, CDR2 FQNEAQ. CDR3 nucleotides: TGTGCCAGCAGCTTAGCACAGACTAGCGCCTACTCCGTCTTC. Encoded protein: CASSLAQTSAYSVF.

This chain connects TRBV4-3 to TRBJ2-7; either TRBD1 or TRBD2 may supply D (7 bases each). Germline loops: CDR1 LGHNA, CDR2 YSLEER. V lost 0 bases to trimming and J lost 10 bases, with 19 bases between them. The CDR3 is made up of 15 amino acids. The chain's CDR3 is CASSQERQGGVLQYF. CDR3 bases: TGCGCCAGCAGCCAAGAACGTCAGGGGGGGGTTTTACAGTACTTC.

CDR3 nucleotides: TGTGCCAGCGGGTATACAGGAGATCAGCCCCAGCATTTT. Protein sequence: CASGYTGDQPQHF. The chain combines TRBV6-1 with TRBJ1-5; TRBD1 is a possible D gene (5 bases). The CDR3 runs 13 residues. CDR1 and CDR2 from the germline V gene are MNHNS and SASEGT. V shed 8 bases and J shed 5 bases, with 13 bases lying between them.

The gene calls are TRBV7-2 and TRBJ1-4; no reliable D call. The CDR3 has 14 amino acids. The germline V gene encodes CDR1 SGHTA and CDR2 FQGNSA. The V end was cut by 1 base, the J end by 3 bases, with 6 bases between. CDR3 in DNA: TGTGCCAGCAGCTTAGTCCATTCTAATGAAAAACTGTTTTTT. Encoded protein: CASSLVHSNEKLFF.

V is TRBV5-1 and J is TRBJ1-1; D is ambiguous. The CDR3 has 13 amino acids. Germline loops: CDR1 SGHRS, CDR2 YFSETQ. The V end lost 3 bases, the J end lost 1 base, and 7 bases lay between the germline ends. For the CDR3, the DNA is TGCGCCAGCAGCTCGGCAGCGAACACTGAAGCTTTCTTT. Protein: CASSSAANTEAFF.

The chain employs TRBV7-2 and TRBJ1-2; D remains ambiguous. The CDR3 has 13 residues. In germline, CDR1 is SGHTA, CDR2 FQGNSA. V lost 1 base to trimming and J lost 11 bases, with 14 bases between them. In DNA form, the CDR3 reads TGTGCCAGCAGCTTAGAGGGCGGTAGACGGTACACCTTC. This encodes CASSLEGGRRYTF.

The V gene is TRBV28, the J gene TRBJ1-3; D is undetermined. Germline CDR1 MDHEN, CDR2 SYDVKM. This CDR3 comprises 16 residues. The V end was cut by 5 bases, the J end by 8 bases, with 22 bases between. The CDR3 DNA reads TGTGCCAGCAGTCCCCCGGTGGGTCTGATCCCGCACACCATATATTTT. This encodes CASSPPVGLIPHTIYF.

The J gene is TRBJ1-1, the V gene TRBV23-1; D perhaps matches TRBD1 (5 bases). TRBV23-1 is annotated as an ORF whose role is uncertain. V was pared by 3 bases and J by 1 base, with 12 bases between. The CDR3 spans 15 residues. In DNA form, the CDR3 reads TGCGCCAGCAGTCATTTGGGGGGGGAGAACACTGAAGCTTTCTTT. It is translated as CASSHLGGENTEAFF.

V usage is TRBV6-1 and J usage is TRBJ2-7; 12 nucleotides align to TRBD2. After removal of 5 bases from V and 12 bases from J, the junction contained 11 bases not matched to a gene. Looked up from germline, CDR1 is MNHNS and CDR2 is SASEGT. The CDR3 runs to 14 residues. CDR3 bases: TGTGCCAGCAGTCCTCGACTAGCGGGAGACGTTCCGTACTTC. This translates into CASSPRLAGDVPYF.

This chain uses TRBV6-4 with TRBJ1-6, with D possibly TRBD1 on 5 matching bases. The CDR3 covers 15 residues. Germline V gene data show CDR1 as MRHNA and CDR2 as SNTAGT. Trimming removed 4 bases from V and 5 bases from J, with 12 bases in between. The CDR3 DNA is TGTGCCAGCAGTGCCCGCGGGGGGAATAATTCACCCCTCCACTTT. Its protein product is CASSARGGNNSPLHF.

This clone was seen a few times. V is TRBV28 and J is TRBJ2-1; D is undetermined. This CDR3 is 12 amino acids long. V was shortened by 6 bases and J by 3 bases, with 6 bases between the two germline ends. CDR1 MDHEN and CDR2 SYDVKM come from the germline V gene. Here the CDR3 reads CASSVRYNEQFF. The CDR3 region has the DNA TGTGCCAGCAGCGTACGCTACAATGAGCAGTTCTTC.

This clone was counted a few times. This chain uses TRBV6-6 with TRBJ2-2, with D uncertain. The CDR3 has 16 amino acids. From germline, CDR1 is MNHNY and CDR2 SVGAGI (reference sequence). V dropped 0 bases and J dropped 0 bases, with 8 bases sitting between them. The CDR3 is CASSYSSVPNTGELFF. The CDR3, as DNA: TGTGCCAGCAGTTACTCGTCAGTGCCGAACACCGGGGAGCTGTTTTTT.

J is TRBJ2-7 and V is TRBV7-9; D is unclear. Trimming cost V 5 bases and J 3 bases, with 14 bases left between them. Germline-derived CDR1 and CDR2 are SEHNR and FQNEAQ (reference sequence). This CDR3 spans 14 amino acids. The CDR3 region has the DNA TGTGCCAGCAGCAAATCTAGGGATAGCTACGAGCAGTACTTC. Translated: CASSKSRDSYEQYF. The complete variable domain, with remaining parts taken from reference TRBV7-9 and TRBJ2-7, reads DTGVSQNPRHKITKRGQNVTFRCDPISEHNRLYWYRQTLGQGPEFLTYFQNEAQLEKSRLLSDRFSAERPKGSFSTLEIQRTEQGDSAMYLCASSKSRDSYEQYFGPGTRLTVT.

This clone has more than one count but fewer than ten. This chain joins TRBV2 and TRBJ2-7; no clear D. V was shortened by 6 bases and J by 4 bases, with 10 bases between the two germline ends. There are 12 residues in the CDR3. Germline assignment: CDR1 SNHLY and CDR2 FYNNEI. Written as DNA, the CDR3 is TGTGCCAGCAGCCTGAACTTATACGAGCAGTACTTC. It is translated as CASSLNLYEQYF. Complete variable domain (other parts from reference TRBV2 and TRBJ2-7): EPEVTQTPSHQVTQMGQEVILRCVPISNHLYFYWYRQILGQKVEFLVSFYNNEISEKSEIFDDQFSVERPDGSNFTLKIRSTKLEDSAMYFCASSLNLYEQYFGPGTRLTVT.

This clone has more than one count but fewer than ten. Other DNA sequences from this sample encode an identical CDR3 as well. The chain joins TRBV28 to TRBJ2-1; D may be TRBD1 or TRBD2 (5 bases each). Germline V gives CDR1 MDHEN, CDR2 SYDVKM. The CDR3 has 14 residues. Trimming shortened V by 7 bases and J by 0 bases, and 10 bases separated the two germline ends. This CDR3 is CASTSGSSYNEQFF. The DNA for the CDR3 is TGTGCCAGCACATCAGGGAGCTCCTACAATGAGCAGTTCTTC.

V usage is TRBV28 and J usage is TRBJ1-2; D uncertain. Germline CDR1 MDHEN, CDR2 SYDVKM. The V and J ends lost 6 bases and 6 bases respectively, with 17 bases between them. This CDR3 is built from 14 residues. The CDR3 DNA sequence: TGTGCCAGCAGAGAAACGTGGATTTTACATGGCTACACCTTC. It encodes CASRETWILHGYTF.

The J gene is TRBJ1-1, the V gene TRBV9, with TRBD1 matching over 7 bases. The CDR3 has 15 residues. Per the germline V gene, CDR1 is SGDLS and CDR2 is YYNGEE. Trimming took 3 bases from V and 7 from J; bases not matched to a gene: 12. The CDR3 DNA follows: TGTGCCAGCAGCGCCGAGCCAGGGGGGGTCCTTGAAGCTTTCTTT. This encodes CASSAEPGGVLEAFF.

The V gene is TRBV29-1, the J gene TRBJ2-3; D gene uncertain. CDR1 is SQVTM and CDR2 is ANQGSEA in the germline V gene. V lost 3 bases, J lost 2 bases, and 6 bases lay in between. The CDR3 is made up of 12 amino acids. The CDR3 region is CSVDENTDTQYF. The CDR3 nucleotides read TGCAGCGTTGATGAGAACACAGATACGCAGTATTTT.

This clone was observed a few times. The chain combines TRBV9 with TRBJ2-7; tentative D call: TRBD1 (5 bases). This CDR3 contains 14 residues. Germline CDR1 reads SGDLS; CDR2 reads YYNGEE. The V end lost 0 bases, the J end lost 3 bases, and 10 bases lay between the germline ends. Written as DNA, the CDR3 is TGTGCCAGCAGCGTAGCTACTCAGGGCTACGAGCAGTACTTC. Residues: CASSVATQGYEQYF. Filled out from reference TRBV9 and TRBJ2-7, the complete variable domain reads DSGVTQTPKHLITATGQRVTLRCSPRSGDLSVYWYQQSLDQGLQFLIQYYNGEERAKGNILERFSAQQFPDLHSELNLSSLELGDSALYFCASSVATQGYEQYFGPGTRLTVT.

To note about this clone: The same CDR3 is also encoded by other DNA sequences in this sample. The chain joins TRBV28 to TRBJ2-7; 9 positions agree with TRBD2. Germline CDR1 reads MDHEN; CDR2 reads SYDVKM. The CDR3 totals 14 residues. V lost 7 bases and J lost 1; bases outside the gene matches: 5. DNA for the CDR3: TGTGCCAGCATCACTAGCGGGTCTTCCTACGAGCAGTACTTC. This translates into CASITSGSSYEQYF. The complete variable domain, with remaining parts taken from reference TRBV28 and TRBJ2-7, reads DVKVTQSSRYLVKRTGEKVFLECVQDMDHENMFWYRQDPGLGLRLIYFSYDVKMKEKGDIPEGYSVSREKKERFSLILESASTNQTSMYLCASITSGSSYEQYFGPGTRLTVT.

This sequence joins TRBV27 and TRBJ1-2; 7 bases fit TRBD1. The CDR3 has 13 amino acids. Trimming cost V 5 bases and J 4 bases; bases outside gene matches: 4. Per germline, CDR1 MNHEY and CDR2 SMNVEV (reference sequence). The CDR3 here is CASSRQGRYGYTF. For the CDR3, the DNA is TGTGCCAGCAGTCGACAGGGACGCTATGGCTACACCTTC.

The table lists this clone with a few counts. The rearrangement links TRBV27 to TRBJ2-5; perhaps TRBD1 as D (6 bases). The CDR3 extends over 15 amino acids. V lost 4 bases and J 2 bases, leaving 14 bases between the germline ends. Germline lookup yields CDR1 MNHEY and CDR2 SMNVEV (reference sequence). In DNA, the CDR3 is TGTGCCAGCAGTTACCTAGGACAGAGTCAAGAGACCCAGTACTTC. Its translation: CASSYLGQSQETQYF.

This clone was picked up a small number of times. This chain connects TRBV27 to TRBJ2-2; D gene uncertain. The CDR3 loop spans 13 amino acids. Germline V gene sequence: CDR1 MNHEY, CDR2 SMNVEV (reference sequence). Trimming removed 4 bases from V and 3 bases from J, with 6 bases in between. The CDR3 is CASSSTYTGELFF. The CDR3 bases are TGTGCCAGCAGTTCCACATACACCGGGGAGCTGTTTTTT.